This record concerns one T cell receptor beta chain sequence. This record comes from a study of immune characterization of retroperitoneal liposarcoma. CDR3 length: 15 amino acids. The germline V gene has CDR1 MNHNS and CDR2 SASEGT. The junction had 7 bases not matched to a gene; V was cut back by 6 bases and J by 3 bases. TCRdb processed the PCR reads anew with MiXCR; each CDR3 protein has one entry. The sample comprises more than 10,000 distinct CDR3 sequences, 47% of which are singletons, and about 12% rests with the top ten. Sequences were obtained from tumor tissue. The chain is built from TRBV6-1 and TRBJ2-7, with 11 bases aligning to TRBD1. This TCR came from a female donor with retroperitoneal liposarcoma. The CDR3 is CASRPGTGGIYEQYF. DNA for the CDR3: TGTGCCAGCAGGCCCGGGACAGGGGGAATCTACGAGCAGTACTTC.